This TCR beta chain is drawn from a study of prognosis after radiotherapy for stage I lung cancer. Study in general: The study delivered radiotherapy as SBRT in 3 to 5 fractions, with a biologically effective dose of at least 100 Gy. Overall study findings and caveats: Gene usage, both TRBV and TRBJ, reportedly differed between patients with metastases and patients without them.

Trimming took 3 bases from V and 5 from J, leaving 20 bases between them. The CDR3 runs 15 residues. Per germline, CDR1 GTSNPN and CDR2 SVGIG (reference sequence). Multiplex PCR in two rounds served to amplify TCR beta CDR3 from genomic DNA. Round-one PCR had primers specific to each TRBV and TRBJ gene. TCRdb called the multiplex PCR reads again in MiXCR, with one record for every CDR3 protein. Found here are some 15,000 distinct CDR3 sequences, around 40% of them singletons; the top ten hold approximately 40%. Many counts were recorded for this clonotype. Its cognate antigen is unknown. This receptor was obtained from a donor at least 50 years old with non-small cell lung cancer. This specimen was PBMCs, taken before or after stereotactic body radiation therapy (not recorded which). The chain is built from TRBV30 and TRBJ2-7; D remains unclear. CDR3 residues: CAWSEARGLRDEQYF. CDR3 nucleotide sequence: TGTGCCTGGAGCGAAGCGCGAGGCTTAAGGGACGAGCAGTACTTC.